Each of the 9 T cell receptor beta chains below was sequenced from the same sample in a study of early T cells in non-severe SARS-CoV-2 infection. One entry per CDR3 protein, called by TCRdb with MiXCR from the 5' RACE reads. The table has around 60,000 distinct CDR3 sequences, roughly 18% seen once. The input for sequencing was whole blood, taken at baseline. The receptors stem from an adult who was a healthcare worker with PCR-confirmed SARS-CoV-2 infection or an uninfected control (not recorded which).

At least ten counts were recorded for this clonotype. This sequence joins TRBV19 and TRBJ1-5; no clear D. Looked up from germline, CDR1 is LNHDA and CDR2 is SQIVND (reference sequence). With 5 bases removed from V and 0 bases from J, the gap between germline ends came to 14 bases. This CDR3 is built from 16 residues. CDR3 coding DNA: TGTGCCAGTAGTTTTCGGACCCATTATAGCAATCAGCCCCAGCATTTT. It encodes CASSFRTHYSNQPQHF. Drawing the rest from reference TRBV19 and TRBJ1-5, the complete variable domain is DGGITQSPKYLFRKEGQNVTLSCEQNLNHDAMYWYRQDPGQGLRLIYYSQIVNDFQKGDIAEGYSVSREKKESFPLTVTSAQKNPTAFYLCASSFRTHYSNQPQHFGDGTRLSIL.

The rearrangement uses TRBV28 and TRBJ2-1; 8 nucleotides line up with TRBD1. V was clipped by 6 bases and J by 0 bases; unmatched bases: 4. Germline V gene data show CDR1 as MDHEN and CDR2 as SYDVKM. The CDR3 sequence is 15 residues long. The CDR3 DNA reads as TGTGCCAGCAGGCGGGACAGGAGCTCCTACAATGAGCAGTTCTTC. Translated, it gives CASRRDRSSYNEQFF.

The J gene is TRBJ2-7, the V gene TRBV5-5; TRBD1 matches at 7 bases. The V and J ends lost 1 base and 2 bases, in that order; junction bases with no gene match: 6. Per the germline V gene, CDR1 is SGHKS and CDR2 is YYEKEE (reference sequence). This CDR3 region has 15 residues. CDR3 loop: CASSLRDRGPYEQYF. CDR3 in DNA: TGTGCCAGCAGCTTGAGGGACAGAGGCCCCTACGAGCAGTACTTC.

This clonotype is categorized as medium-sized. The chain recombines TRBV28 with TRBJ1-1; no firm D call. Germline CDR1 MDHEN, CDR2 SYDVKM. Deletions cut 7 bases from V and 0 bases from J, with 9 bases between. CDR3 length: 13 residues. Here the CDR3 DNA reads TGTGCCAGCAAGGTCGTCCTGAACACTGAAGCTTTCTTT. It is translated as CASKVVLNTEAFF.

In this sample, this clonotype turned up a few times. This rearrangement joins TRBV7-9 to TRBJ2-7, with 7 nucleotides matching TRBD1. Trimming took 4 bases from V and 2 from J; bases not matched to a gene: 11. CDR1 SEHNR and CDR2 FQNEAQ come from the germline V gene (reference sequence). The CDR3 covers 16 residues. CDR3 protein: CASSWHRQGTTYEQYF. In DNA form, the CDR3 reads TGTGCCAGCAGCTGGCACCGACAGGGAACTACCTACGAGCAGTACTTC.

There are a few counts of this clonotype. The gene calls are TRBV5-6 and TRBJ1-1; possible D gene TRBD1, 6 bases. V was clipped by 1 base and J by 5 bases, with 12 bases between them. Germline CDR1 SGHDT, CDR2 YYEEEE. CDR3 size: 14 residues. The CDR3, as DNA: TGTGCCAGCAGCTTGCGGGGGCCGGGGACTGAAGCTTTCTTT. It codes for CASSLRGPGTEAFF.

The genes are TRBV25-1 and TRBJ2-1; 7 bases agree with TRBD2. The junction had 14 bases not matched to a gene; V was cut back by 5 bases and J by 7 bases. This CDR3 region has 16 residues. Germline V gene lookup returns CDR1 MGHDK and CDR2 SYGVNS. The CDR3 protein is CASSSVGRHLRNEQFF. CDR3 sequence (DNA): TGTGCCAGCAGTTCTGTCGGGAGGCACCTCAGGAATGAGCAGTTCTTC.

This clonotype was seen a few times. The rearrangement joins TRBV3-1 to TRBJ2-7; TRBD2 matches at 7 bases. V was pared by 0 bases and J by 2 bases, with 4 bases of the junction left unmatched. The V gene's germline CDR1 is LGHDT and CDR2 YNNKEL (reference sequence). The CDR3 has 15 residues. The CDR3: CASSQERGSTYEQYF. The CDR3 nucleotides are TGTGCCAGCAGCCAAGAGCGGGGGTCGACCTACGAGCAGTACTTC.

The J gene is TRBJ2-1, the V gene TRBV5-1; 8 nucleotides line up with TRBD2. The ends lost 2 bases at V and 8 bases at J; junction bases unmatched: 9. CDR3 size: 15 residues. Germline V CDR1 and CDR2: SGHRS, YFSETQ. The CDR3 region is CASSFSGTRSDEQFF. For the CDR3, the DNA is TGCGCCAGCAGCTTCTCCGGGACTAGGAGTGATGAGCAGTTCTTC.